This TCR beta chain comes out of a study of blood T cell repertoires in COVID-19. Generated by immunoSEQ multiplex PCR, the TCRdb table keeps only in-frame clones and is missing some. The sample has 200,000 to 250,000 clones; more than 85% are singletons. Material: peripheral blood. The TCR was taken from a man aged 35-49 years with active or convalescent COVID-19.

CDR3 in DNA: TGTGCCAGCAGTGAATATAGCGGGAGCTCCTACGAGCAGTACTTC. It specifies CASSEYSGSSYEQYF. The chain carries TRBV6-1 and TRBJ2-7, with TRBD2 identical over 9 bases. With 2 bases clipped from V and 0 bases from J, the junction kept 2 bases outside the gene matches. The CDR3 has 15 residues. The V gene's germline CDR1 is MNHNS and CDR2 SASEGT.